The present T cell receptor beta chain was sequenced within a study of shared clonotypes between healthy human individuals. Study as a whole: Researchers drew samples from a couple of women and a few men aged 18 to 49. Plates per donor: three CD4 naive, three CD4 memory, two CD8 naive, one CD8 memory.

As concerns this clone: Its matching antigen is unknown.

Study-level points and caveats: All-four-donor shared clonotypes had higher generation probabilities than non-shared clonotypes did. Generally, estimated richness proved larger in naive subsets than it did in memory subsets.

The repertoire was sequenced with immunoSEQ multiplex PCR; TCRdb's copy has only in-frame clones and lacks some. The table lists about 1 million clones, about 76% of them singletons, with 1.4% in the top ten. Germline CDR1 MDHEN, CDR2 SYDVKM. The CDR3 loop spans 14 amino acids. The V segment lost 5 bases and the J segment 16 bases; nucleotides outside the gene matches: 12. The sequence came from a man aged 18 to 29 in good health. The sequenced material came from memory CD4+ T cells sorted from blood. Sample subset: CD45RA-negative fraction. The chain couples TRBV28 to TRBJ2-1; 12 nucleotides line up with TRBD2. CDR3: CASSPVASGGVDFF. The CDR3 DNA reads as TGTGCCAGCAGTCCTGTGGCTAGCGGGGGGGTAGACTTCTTC.